This T cell receptor beta chain was obtained from a study of early T cells in non-severe SARS-CoV-2 infection. CDR3 length: 17 amino acids. In germline, CDR1 is MNHEY, CDR2 SMNVEV (reference sequence). Trimming removed 0 bases from V and 8 bases from J; junction bases left unmatched: 7. This clonotype occurred a few times. Unique molecular identifiers were affixed to single, distinct cDNA molecules. Each CDR3 protein is one row after TCRdb ran MiXCR on the 5' RACE reads. The table records approximately 81,000 distinct CDR3 sequences, around 14% of them present only once. Material for sequencing was whole blood. The receptor was derived from an adult who was a healthcare worker with PCR-confirmed SARS-CoV-2 infection or an uninfected control (not recorded which). The chain has TRBV27 and TRBJ2-2; TRBD2 matches at 12 bases. The CDR3 sequence is CASSLSPRLAGAGELFF. The CDR3 coding sequence is TGTGCCAGCAGTTTATCCCCTCGACTAGCGGGAGCGGGGGAGCTGTTTTTT.